The present TCR beta chain was sequenced within a study of blood T cell repertoires in COVID-19. Across the study: COVID-19 samples from acute and convalescent phases originated in the United States, Italy and Spain. PBMCs, B-cell-depleted T cells, or T cells provided the cDNA or gDNA that made up the material.

The ends lost 2 bases at V and 3 bases at J; junction bases unmatched: 17. The CDR3 contains 20 residues. The V gene's germline CDR1 is LGHNT and CDR2 FRNRAP. Method: immunoSEQ multiplex PCR; TCRdb's copy keeps in-frame clones and lacks some. The data show some 82,000 clones, 91% seen once. This sequence was found in a woman in her fifties or sixties in a cohort sampled during active COVID-19. This sequence joins TRBV12-5 and TRBJ2-4, with 9 bases fitting TRBD1. Sequencing used peripheral blood. This CDR3 is CASGLSEGGTGNLGKNIQYF. CDR3 bases: TGTGCTAGTGGTTTGTCCGAGGGGGGGACAGGGAATCTGGGCAAAAACATTCAGTACTTC. Looking up the rest from reference TRBV12-5 and TRBJ2-4 gives the full variable domain: DARVTQTPRHKVTEMGQEVTMRCQPILGHNTVFWYRQTMMQGLELLAYFRNRAPLDDSGMPKDRFSAEMPDATLATLKIQPSEPRDSAVYFCASGLSEGGTGNLGKNIQYFGAGTRLSVL.